This T cell receptor (beta chain) was observed in a study of blood T cell repertoires in COVID-19. Background on the study: T cells, B-cell-depleted T cells, or PBMCs provided the cDNA or gDNA that served as material.

The authors' processing: Reference gene primer amplification yielded estimated nucleated cell counts. Assay: immunoSEQ multiplex PCR; the TCRdb copy retains only in-frame clones and omits some. That table gives V, J and clone size, and the DNA gave D and trimming. The repertoire consists of some 300,000 clones, with roughly 88% occurring once and the leading ten covering about 1%. Unmatched junction bases numbered 4, after V lost 1 base and J lost 5 bases. The CDR3 is 14 residues long. Germline CDR1 GTSNPN, CDR2 SVGIG (reference sequence). Study members were between about 18 and 89 years old and lived in over 20 US regions. Before being deemed recovered, Cohort 3 donors had two negative PCRs, clearance, or symptom resolution.

Sequenced material: PBMCs or T cells enriched from blood (not recorded which). The TCR comes from a woman aged 25-40 years who had recovered from COVID-19. This chain joins TRBV30 and TRBJ2-3; TRBD1 matches at 9 bases. CDR3 DNA: TGTGCCTGGAGTGCGAACAGGGGGCAAGATACGCAGTATTTT. It encodes CAWSANRGQDTQYF.